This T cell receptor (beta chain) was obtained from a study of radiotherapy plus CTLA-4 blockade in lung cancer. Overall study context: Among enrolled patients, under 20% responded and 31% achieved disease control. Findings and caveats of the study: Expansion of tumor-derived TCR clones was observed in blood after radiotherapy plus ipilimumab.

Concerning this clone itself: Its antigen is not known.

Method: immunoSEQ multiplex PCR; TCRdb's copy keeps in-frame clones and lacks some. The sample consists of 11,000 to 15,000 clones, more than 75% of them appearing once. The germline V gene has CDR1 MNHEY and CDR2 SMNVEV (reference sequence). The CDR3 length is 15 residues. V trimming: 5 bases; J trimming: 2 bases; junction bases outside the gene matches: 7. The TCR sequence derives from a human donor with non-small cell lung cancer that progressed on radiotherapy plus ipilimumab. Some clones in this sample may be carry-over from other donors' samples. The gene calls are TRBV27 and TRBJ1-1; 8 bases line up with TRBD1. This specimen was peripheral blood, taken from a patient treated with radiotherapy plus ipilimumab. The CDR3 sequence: CASSLQGVRNTEAFF. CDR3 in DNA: TGTGCCAGCAGTCTACAGGGGGTGAGAAACACTGAAGCTTTCTTT.